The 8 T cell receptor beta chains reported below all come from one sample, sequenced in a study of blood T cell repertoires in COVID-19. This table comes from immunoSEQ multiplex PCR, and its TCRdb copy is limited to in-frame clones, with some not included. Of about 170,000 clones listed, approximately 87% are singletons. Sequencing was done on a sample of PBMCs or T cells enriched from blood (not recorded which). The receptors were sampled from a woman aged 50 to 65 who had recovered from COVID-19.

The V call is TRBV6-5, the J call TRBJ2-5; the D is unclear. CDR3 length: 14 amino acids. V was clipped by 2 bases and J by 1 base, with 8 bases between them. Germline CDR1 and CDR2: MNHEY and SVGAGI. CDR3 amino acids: CASSYGRVQETQYF. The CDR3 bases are TGTGCCAGCAGTTACGGTCGGGTCCAAGAGACCCAGTACTTC.

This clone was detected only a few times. For the CDR3, the DNA is TGTGCCACCAGGGGAGGAACTGTCGATAATTCACCCCTCCACTTT. It translates to CATRGGTVDNSPLHF. This chain links TRBV15 with TRBJ1-6; D not certain. There are 15 residues in the CDR3. Trimming pared 6 bases from V and 5 bases from J, leaving 14 bases between. Germline V gene data show CDR1 as LNHNV and CDR2 as YYDKDF (reference sequence).

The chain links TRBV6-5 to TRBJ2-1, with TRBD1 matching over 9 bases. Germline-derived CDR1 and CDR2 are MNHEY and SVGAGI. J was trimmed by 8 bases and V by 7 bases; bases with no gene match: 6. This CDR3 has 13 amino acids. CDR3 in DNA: TGTGCCAGCAACACGGACAGGGGTTATGAGCAGTTCTTC. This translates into CASNTDRGYEQFF.

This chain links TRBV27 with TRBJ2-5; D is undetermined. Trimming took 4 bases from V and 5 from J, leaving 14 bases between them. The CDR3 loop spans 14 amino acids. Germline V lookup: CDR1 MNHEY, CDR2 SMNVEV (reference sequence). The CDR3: CASSSYAIWETQYF. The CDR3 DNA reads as TGTGCCAGCAGTTCTTACGCGATTTGGGAGACCCAGTACTTC.

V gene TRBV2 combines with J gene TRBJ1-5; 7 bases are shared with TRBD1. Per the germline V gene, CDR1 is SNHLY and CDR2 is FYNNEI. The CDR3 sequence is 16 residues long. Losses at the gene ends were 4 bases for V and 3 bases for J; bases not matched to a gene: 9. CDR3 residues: CASSVQGSNHNQPQHF. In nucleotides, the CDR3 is TGTGCCAGCAGTGTACAGGGGTCAAACCACAATCAGCCCCAGCATTTT.

The CDR3 sequence: CAISGAGGGYTF. CDR3 bases: TGTGCCATCAGTGGGGCAGGGGGCGGCTACACCTTC. The V and J genes are TRBV10-3 and TRBJ1-2; TRBD1 aligns across 8 bases. The CDR3 runs 12 residues. The V and J ends lost 4 bases and 8 bases, in that order; junction bases with no gene match: 3. Germline V gene sequence: CDR1 ENHRY, CDR2 SYGVKD.

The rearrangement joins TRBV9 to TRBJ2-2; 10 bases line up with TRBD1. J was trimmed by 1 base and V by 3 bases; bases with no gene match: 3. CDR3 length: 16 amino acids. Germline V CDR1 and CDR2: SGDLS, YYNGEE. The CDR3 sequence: CASSAGTGVNTGELFF. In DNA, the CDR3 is TGTGCCAGCAGCGCCGGGACAGGGGTGAACACCGGGGAGCTGTTTTTT.

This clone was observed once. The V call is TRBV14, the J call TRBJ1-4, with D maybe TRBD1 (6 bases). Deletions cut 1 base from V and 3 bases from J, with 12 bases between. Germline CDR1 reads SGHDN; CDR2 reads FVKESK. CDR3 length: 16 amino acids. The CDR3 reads CASSQVPGDANEKLFF. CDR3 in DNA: TGTGCCAGCAGCCAAGTTCCAGGGGACGCTAATGAAAAACTGTTTTTT.